A single T cell receptor (beta chain) is shown here with its context. The CDR3 length is 14 residues. Germline values: CDR1 LNHDA, CDR2 SQIVND (reference sequence). V was pared by 7 bases and J by 4 bases, with 8 bases of the junction left unmatched. This record comes from a study of blood T cell repertoires in COVID-19. Study overall: Specimens from acute and convalescent COVID-19 originated in the United States, Italy and Spain.

Repertoires were generated with immunoSEQ multiplex PCR, while TCRdb's copy carries only in-frame clones and drops some. Among some 110,000 clones, 80% to 85% were seen once, and the ten largest hold 7% to 9.5%. V and J are TRBV19 and TRBJ1-1, with TRBD1 matching 8 bases. The TCR sequence derives from a man between 65 and 79 years old with acute or convalescent COVID-19. Sequencing used peripheral blood. The CDR3 DNA is TGTGCCAGTATTTGGACAGGGCGAGGCACTGAAGCTTTCTTT. As protein: CASIWTGRGTEAFF.